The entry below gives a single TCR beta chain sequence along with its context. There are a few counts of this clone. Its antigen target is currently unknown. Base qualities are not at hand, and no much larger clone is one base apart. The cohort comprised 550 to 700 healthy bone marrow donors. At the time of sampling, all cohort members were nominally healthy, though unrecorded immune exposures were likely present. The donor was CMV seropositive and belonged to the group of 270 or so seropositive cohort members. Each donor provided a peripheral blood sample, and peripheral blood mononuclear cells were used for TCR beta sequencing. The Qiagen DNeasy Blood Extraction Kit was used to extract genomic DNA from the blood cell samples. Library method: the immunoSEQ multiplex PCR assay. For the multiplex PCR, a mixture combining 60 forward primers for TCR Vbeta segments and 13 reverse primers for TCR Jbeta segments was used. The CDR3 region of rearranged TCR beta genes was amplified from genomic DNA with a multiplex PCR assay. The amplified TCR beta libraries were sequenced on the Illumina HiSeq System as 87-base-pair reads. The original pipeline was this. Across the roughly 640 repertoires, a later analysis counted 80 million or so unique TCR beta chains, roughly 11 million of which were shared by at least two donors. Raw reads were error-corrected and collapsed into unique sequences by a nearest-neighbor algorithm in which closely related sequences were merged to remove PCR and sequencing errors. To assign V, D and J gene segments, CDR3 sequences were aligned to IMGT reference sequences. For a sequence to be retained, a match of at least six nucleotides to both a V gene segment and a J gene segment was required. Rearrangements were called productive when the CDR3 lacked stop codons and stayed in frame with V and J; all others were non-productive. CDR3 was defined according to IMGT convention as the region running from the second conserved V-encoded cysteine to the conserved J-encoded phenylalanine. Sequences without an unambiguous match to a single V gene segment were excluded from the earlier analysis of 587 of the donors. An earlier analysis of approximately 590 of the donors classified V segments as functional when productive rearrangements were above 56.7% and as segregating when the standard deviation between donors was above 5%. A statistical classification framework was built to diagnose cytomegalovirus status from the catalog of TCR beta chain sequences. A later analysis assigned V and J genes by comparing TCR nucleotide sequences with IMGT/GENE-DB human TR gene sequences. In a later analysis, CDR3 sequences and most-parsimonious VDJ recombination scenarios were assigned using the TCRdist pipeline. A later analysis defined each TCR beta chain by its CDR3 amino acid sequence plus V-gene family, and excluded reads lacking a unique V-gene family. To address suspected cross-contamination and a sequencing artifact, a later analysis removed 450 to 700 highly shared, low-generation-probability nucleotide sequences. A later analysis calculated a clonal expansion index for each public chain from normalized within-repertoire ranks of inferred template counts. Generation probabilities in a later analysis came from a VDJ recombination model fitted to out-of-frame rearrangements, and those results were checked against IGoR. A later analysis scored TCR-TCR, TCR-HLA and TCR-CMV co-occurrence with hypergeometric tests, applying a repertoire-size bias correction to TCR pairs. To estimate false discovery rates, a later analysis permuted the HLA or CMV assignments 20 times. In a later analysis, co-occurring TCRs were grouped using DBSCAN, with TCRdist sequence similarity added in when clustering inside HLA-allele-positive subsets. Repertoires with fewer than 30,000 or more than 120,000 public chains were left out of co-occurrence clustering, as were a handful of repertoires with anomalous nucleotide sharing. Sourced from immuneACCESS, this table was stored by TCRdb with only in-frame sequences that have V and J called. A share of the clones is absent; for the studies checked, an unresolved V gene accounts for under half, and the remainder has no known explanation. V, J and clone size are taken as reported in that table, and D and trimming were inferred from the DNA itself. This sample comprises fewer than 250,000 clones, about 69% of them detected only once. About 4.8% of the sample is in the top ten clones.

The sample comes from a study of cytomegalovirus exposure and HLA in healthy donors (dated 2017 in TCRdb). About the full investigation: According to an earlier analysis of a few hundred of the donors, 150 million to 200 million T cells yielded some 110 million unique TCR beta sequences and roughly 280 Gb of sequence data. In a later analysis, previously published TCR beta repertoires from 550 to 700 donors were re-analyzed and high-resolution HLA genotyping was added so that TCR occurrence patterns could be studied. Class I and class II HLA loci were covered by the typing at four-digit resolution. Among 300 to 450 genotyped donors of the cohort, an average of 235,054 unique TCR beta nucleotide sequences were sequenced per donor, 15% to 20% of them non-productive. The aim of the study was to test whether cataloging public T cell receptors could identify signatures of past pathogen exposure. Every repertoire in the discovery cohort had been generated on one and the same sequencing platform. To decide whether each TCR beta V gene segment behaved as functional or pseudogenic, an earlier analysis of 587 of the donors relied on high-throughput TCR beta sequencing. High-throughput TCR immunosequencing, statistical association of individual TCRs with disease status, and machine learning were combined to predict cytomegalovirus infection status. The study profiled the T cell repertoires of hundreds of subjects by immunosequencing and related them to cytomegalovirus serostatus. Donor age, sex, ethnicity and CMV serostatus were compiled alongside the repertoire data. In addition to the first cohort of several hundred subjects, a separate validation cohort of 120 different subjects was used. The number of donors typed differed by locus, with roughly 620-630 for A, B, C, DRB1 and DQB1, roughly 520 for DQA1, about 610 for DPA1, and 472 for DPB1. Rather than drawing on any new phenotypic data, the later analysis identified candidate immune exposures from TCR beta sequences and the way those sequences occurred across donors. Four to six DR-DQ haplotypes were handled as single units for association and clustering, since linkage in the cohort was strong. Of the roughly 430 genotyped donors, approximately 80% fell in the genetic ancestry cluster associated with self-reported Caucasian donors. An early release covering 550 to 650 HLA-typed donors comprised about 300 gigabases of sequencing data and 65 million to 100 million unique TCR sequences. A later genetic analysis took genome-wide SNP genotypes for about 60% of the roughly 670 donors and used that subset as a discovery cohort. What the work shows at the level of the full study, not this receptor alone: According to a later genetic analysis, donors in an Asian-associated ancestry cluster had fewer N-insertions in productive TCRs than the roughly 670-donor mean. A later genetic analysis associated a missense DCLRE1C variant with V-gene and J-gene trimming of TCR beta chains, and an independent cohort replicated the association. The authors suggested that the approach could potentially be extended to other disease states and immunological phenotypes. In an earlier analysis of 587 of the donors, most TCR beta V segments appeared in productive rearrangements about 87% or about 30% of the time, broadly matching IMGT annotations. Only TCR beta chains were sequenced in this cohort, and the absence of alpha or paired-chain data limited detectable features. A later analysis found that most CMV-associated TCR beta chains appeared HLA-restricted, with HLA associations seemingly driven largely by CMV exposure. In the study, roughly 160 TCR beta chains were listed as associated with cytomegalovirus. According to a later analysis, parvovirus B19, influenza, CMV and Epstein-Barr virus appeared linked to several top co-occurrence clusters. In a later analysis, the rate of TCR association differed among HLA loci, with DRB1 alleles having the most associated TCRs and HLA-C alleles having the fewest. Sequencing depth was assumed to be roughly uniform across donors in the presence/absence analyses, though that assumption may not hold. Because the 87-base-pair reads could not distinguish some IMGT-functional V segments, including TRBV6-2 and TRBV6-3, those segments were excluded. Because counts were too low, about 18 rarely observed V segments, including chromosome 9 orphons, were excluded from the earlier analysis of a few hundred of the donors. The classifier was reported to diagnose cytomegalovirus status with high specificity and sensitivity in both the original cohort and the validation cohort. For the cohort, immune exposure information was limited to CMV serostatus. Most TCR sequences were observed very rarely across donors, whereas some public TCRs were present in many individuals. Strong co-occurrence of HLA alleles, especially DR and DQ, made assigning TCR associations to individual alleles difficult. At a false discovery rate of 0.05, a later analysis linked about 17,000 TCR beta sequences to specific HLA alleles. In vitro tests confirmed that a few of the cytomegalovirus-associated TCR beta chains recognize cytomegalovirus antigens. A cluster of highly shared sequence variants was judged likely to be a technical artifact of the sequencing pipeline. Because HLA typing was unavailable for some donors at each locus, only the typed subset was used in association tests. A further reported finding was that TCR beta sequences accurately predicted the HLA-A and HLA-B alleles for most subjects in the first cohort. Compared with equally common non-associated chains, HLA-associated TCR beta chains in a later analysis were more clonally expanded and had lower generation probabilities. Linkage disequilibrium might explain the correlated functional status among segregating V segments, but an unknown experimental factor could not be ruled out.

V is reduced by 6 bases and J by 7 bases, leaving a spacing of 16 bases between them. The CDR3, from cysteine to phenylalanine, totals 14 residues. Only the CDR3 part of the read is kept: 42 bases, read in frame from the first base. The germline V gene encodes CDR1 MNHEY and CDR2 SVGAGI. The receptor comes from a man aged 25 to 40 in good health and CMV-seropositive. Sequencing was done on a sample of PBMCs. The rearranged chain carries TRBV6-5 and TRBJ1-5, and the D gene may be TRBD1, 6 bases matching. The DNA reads TGTGCCAGCAGCCAGGGCAGGGGAGGGCAGCCCCAGCATTTT. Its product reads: CASSQGRGGQPQHF.